This TCR beta chain was obtained from a study of T cell repertoires in ileal Crohn's disease. Across the study: At surgery, 30% to 35% of patients smoked, with median disease duration 7.9 years. Study-level findings and limits: Clonal expansions were more frequent in active smokers than non-smokers at surgery.

Profiling relied on immunoSEQ multiplex PCR, and the TCRdb table lists in-frame clones only, not all of them. The sample carries roughly 15,000 clones, about 60% recorded once. The CDR3 totals 17 residues. V lost 5 bases, J lost 1 base, and 13 bases stayed unmatched. CDR1 is SGHVT, CDR2 SQSDAQ, per germline. In its sample, this clone was seen a few times. Its specificity is unknown. The sequence derives from an adult with Crohn's disease. Specimen: ileal tissue. The gene calls are TRBV7-4 and TRBJ1-2, with TRBD1 identical over 7 bases. The CDR3 DNA reads as TGTGCCAGCAGCCCGGTTCTAGACAGGGAAGGTAACTATGGCTACACCTTC. This translates into CASSPVLDREGNYGYTF.